This T cell receptor (beta chain) was retrieved from a study of identifying expanded T cells in peripheral blood. Remarks on this clone: Its antigen is undetermined.

Measured with immunoSEQ multiplex PCR; TCRdb has only the in-frame clones, and not every one. This table holds approximately 120,000 clones, about 80% found once. During the collection period, no donor immune events like infections were recorded. Study results and limitations: Across healthy donors, higher total template counts meant significantly greater roughly two-week count variance. Technical replicates showed around 1.3 changed clones; two weeks about 16; four weeks 19.

The CDR3 totals 14 residues. Germline CDR1 SGHVS, CDR2 FQNEAQ. Trimming took 4 bases from V and 3 from J, leaving 11 bases between them. The sequencing input was blood. This chain joins TRBV7-8 and TRBJ2-3, with unresolved D. The origin of this receptor is a person aged 18 to 69 in good health. CDR3 coding DNA: TGTGCCAGCAGCTACAGTTCGGGTACAGATACGCAGTATTTT. This encodes CASSYSSGTDTQYF.